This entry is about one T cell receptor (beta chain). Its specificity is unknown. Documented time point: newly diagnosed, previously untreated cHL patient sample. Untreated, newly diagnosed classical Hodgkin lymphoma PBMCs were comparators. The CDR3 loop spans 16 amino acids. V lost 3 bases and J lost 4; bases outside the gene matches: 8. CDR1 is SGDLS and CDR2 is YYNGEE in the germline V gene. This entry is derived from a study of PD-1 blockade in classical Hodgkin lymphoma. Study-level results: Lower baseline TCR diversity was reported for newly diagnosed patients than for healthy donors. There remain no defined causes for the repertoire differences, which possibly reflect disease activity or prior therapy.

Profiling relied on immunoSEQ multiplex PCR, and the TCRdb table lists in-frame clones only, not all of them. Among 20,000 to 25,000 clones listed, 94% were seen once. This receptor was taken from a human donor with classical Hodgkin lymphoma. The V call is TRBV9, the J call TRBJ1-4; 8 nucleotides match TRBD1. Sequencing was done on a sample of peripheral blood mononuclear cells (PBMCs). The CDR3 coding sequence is TGTGCCAGCAGCGCACCAGGGGGCGACGGTAATGAAAAACTGTTTTTT. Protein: CASSAPGGDGNEKLFF.